This T cell receptor (beta chain) was profiled in a study of long-term antiretroviral therapy in people with HIV. Whole-study results and caveats: Repertoires with HIV possessed tighter CDR3 length spans than those of controls.

J was trimmed by 2 bases and V by 4 bases; bases with no gene match: 10. Per the germline V gene, CDR1 is LNHDA and CDR2 is SQIVND (reference sequence). CDR3 length: 18 amino acids. About this clone itself: Its antigen is undetermined.

The samples comprised roughly 1-10 million cryopreserved PBMC ahead of DNA extraction. Runs used v3.0 of the immunoSEQ assay and were done at survey level. Sequencing of each sample targeted about 35,000-50,000 T-cell genomes. Clones were read by immunoSEQ multiplex PCR, and TCRdb kept only the in-frame ones, dropping some. The repertoire holds approximately 20,000 clones, with approximately 80% as singletons. The chain combines TRBV19 with TRBJ2-6; 8 bases align to TRBD1. The specimen was unsorted PBMCs, collected 1.6 years after starting antiretroviral therapy. The clonotype originates from a man aged 40-55 years with HIV. CDR3 coding DNA: TGTGCCAGTAGTAAAGGAGGACAGGGTGAAGCTGGGGCCAACGTCCTGACTTTC. This gives the protein CASSKGGQGEAGANVLTF.